The T cell receptor beta chain described here comes from a study of cytomegalovirus exposure and HLA in healthy donors. Findings and caveats of the study: The authors considered a cluster of highly shared sequence variants likely to be a sequencing artifact. In a later analysis, CMV-associated beta chains were mostly HLA-associated, it appeared. Presence/absence comparisons presumed near-even sequencing depth among donors. Information on immune exposure was restricted to one variable (CMV serostatus).

Germline values: CDR1 WNHNN, CDR2 SYGVQD (reference sequence). CDR3 size: 13 residues. The V end was cut by 0 bases, the J end by 7 bases, with 6 bases between. The PCR contained 60 Vbeta and 13 Jbeta primers. This table comes from immunoSEQ multiplex PCR, and its TCRdb copy is limited to in-frame clones, with some not included. Here the sample spans 150,000 to 190,000 clones, around 75% being singletons. A note on this clone: Its matching antigen is unknown.

Source material: PBMCs. The clonotype originates from a young man in good health and CMV-seronegative. The V gene is TRBV10-1, the J gene TRBJ2-2; no definite D call. CDR3 protein: CASSESRGGELFF. The CDR3 region has the DNA TGCGCCAGCAGTGAGTCGCGAGGCGGGGAGCTGTTTTTT.